This record concerns one T cell receptor beta chain sequence. The data stem from a study of human CD4 T cells and Enterobacteriaceae. Trimming shortened V by 4 bases and J by 2 bases, and 14 bases separated the two germline ends. Germline lookup yields CDR1 SGHRS and CDR2 YFSETQ. The CDR3 is 15 residues long. All CD4+ cells other than CD45RA+CCR7+CD95- naive cells were sorted as memory, over 95% pure. Sorting first excluded CD8+, CD14+, CD16+, CD56+, CD19+ and CD25-bright cells. Ex vivo total memory CD4+ cells were sequenced at deep level. The repertoire was sequenced with immunoSEQ multiplex PCR; TCRdb's copy has only in-frame clones and lacks some. The sample shows some 30,000 clones, 70% to 85% of them seen only once.

The receptor was isolated from a human donor in good health. Sequencing used memory CD4+ T cells from blood. The chain employs TRBV5-1 and TRBJ2-3; the D gene is possibly TRBD2 (5 bases). The DNA for the CDR3 is TGCGCCAGCAGCCCTCCGACTATAGCCACAGATACGCAGTATTTT. It yields the protein CASSPPTIATDTQYF.